These 29 T cell receptor beta chains share one sample of origin, sequenced in a study of identical twins. TCRdb independently ran MiXCR on the 5' RACE reads; one entry per CDR3 protein. The sample includes approximately 220,000 distinct CDR3 sequences, roughly 7.5% of them seen just once. The sample also formed part of further work on yellow fever vaccine responses in identical twins.

Sequenced: memory (CD45RO+) T cells sorted from blood. The source of these receptors is a woman under 30 in good health.

This clonotype was counted at least ten times. This sequence joins TRBV6-1 and TRBJ2-3; 8 bases fit TRBD2. This CDR3 has 13 amino acids. The germline V gene encodes CDR1 MNHNS and CDR2 SASEGT. V lost 6 bases and J lost 5; bases outside the gene matches: 4. The CDR3 DNA follows: TGTGCCAGCAGAGGACTAGCCGGAGATACGCAGTATTTT. Its translation is CASRGLAGDTQYF.

This clonotype has a handful of counts. The chain carries TRBV4-3 and TRBJ2-7, with TRBD2 matching over 9 bases. The ends lost 0 bases at V and 2 bases at J; junction bases unmatched: 5. Germline CDR1 LGHNA, CDR2 YSLEER. The CDR3 length is 16 residues. The CDR3 loop reads CASSQDGLAGTYEQYF. CDR3 sequence (DNA): TGCGCCAGCAGCCAAGATGGTCTAGCGGGGACCTACGAGCAGTACTTC.

This clonotype was detected once. This sequence joins TRBV28 and TRBJ2-7; D ambiguous. Trimming took off 4 bases at V and 3 bases at J, with 16 bases between the two ends. The germline V gene encodes CDR1 MDHEN and CDR2 SYDVKM. The length of the CDR3 is 15 residues. As DNA, the CDR3 is TGTGCCAGCAGTTCCCGAGAACGACGCATCTACGAGCAGTACTTC. Its protein is CASSSRERRIYEQYF.

Ten or more counts support this clonotype. This rearrangement joins TRBV4-3 to TRBJ2-7; no clear D gene. V was shortened by 3 bases and J by 3 bases, with 12 bases between the two germline ends. Looked up from germline, CDR1 is LGHNA and CDR2 is YSLEER. CDR3 length equals 14 residues. The chain's CDR3 is CASSQQAFSYEQYF. DNA for the CDR3: TGCGCCAGCAGCCAGCAGGCCTTCAGCTACGAGCAGTACTTC.

This clonotype was seen more than once but under ten times. The V gene is TRBV16, the J gene TRBJ2-2; D gene unclear. The V gene lost 2 bases and the J gene lost 0 bases, with 7 bases spanning the gap. Germline V lookup: CDR1 KGHSY, CDR2 FQNENV. The CDR3 extends over 15 amino acids. This CDR3 reads CASSQRSSNTGELFF. DNA of the CDR3: TGTGCCAGCAGCCAAAGGTCCTCGAACACCGGGGAGCTGTTTTTT.

This clonotype came up many times. One end of the junction does not line up with germline, which may come from a read error. This chain links TRBV7-7 with TRBJ2-5; 7 bases map to TRBD2. There are 14 residues in the CDR3. The germline CDR1 and CDR2 sequences are SSHAT and FNYEAQ (reference sequence). For the CDR3, the DNA is TGTGCTAGCAGCCCGACTAGCTTGGGGGAGACCCAGTACTTC. This codes for CASSPTSLGETQYF.

The chain carries TRBV12-5 and TRBJ2-3; tentative D call: TRBD2 (5 bases). The CDR3 consists of 12 residues. Germline values: CDR1 LGHNT, CDR2 FRNRAP. The V gene lost 5 bases and the J gene lost 11 bases, with 14 bases spanning the gap. CDR3 DNA sequence: TGTGCTAGTGGTCCCCCCGCGGGTATGCAGTATTTT. Amino acids: CASGPPAGMQYF.

The chain recombines TRBV7-3 with TRBJ2-7; D is perhaps TRBD1 (6 bases). V was cut by 5 bases and J by 2 bases, with 10 bases left in between. The CDR3 is 13 amino acids. Germline V CDR1 and CDR2: SGHTA, FQGTGA. CDR3 in amino acids: CASSVDSAYEQYF. CDR3 sequence (DNA): TGTGCCAGCAGCGTGGACAGTGCCTACGAGCAGTACTTC. The entire variable domain, with the rest obtained from reference TRBV7-3 and TRBJ2-7, is as follows: GAGVSQTPSNKVTEKGKYVELRCDPISGHTALYWYRQSLGQGPEFLIYFQGTGAADDSGLPNDRFFAVRPEGSVSTLKIQRTERGDSAVYLCASSVDSAYEQYFGPGTRLTVT.

This clonotype came up a few times. The rearrangement uses TRBV6-5 and TRBJ2-7, with 7 bases that match TRBD1. CDR3 length: 15 amino acids. V trimming: 2 bases; J trimming: 1 base; junction bases outside the gene matches: 5. The germline V gene encodes CDR1 MNHEY and CDR2 SVGAGI. The CDR3 DNA is TGTGCCAGCAGTTACAAGGGACAGTCGTCCTACGAGCAGTACTTC. Residues: CASSYKGQSSYEQYF.

This clonotype was counted only a few times. V gene TRBV20-1 combines with J gene TRBJ2-3; no reliable D call. Germline V gene lookup returns CDR1 DFQATT and CDR2 SNEGSKA (reference sequence). Deletions cut 0 bases from V and 3 bases from J, with 7 bases between. This CDR3 contains 13 residues. This chain's CDR3 is CSARDEETDTQYF. The CDR3 DNA reads as TGCAGTGCTAGAGATGAAGAGACAGATACGCAGTATTTT.

This clonotype came up many times. The gene calls are TRBV5-6 and TRBJ2-4, with D unresolved. This CDR3 contains 14 residues. V shed 2 bases and J shed 0 bases, with 6 bases lying between them. The germline CDR1 and CDR2 sequences are SGHDT and YYEEEE. The CDR3 region is CASSFGVAKNIQYF. CDR3 bases: TGTGCCAGCAGCTTTGGCGTAGCCAAAAACATTCAGTACTTC.

The sample holds a few counts of this clonotype. The chain recombines TRBV6-1 with TRBJ2-3; no reliable D call. V lost 11 bases and J 1 base, leaving 19 bases between the germline ends. CDR3 length: 15 residues. Looked up from germline, CDR1 is MNHNS and CDR2 is SASEGT. CDR3 loop: CASKSGSWGTDTQYF. The CDR3 DNA sequence: TGTGCCTCCAAATCCGGGTCATGGGGCACAGATACGCAGTATTTT.

Only a few counts were recorded for this clonotype. V and J are TRBV29-1 and TRBJ2-1; D call uncertain. The CDR3 is 11 residues long. Trimming removed 0 bases from V and 7 bases from J, with 4 bases in between. CDR1 and CDR2 from the germline V gene are SQVTM and ANQGSEA. Here the CDR3 reads CSVEDANEQFF. CDR3 DNA sequence: TGCAGCGTTGAAGACGCGAATGAGCAGTTCTTC.

Comment on this clonotype: A much bigger clone sits one base away, suggesting this may be a read error. The V and J genes are TRBV7-2 and TRBJ2-4; possibly TRBD2 for D (6 bases). V was clipped by 2 bases and J by 15 bases, with 17 bases between them. This CDR3 contains 13 residues. Germline lookup yields CDR1 SGHTA and CDR2 FQGNSA. The CDR3 DNA follows: TGTGCCAGCAGCTTATACTATGGGGAGGACGGGTACTTC. Protein product: CASSLYYGEDGYF. The whole variable domain, remainder taken from reference TRBV7-2 and TRBJ2-4, is GAGVSQSPSNKVTEKGKDVELRCDPISGHTALYWYRQSLGQGLEFLIYFQGNSAPDKSGLPSDRFSAERTGGSVSTLTIQRTQQEDSAVYLCASSLYYGEDGYFGAGTRLSVL.

The rearrangement links TRBV6-2 or TRBV6-3 to TRBJ1-5; D is possibly TRBD1 (5 bases). Per the germline V gene, CDR1 is MNHEY and CDR2 is SVGEGT. Trimming removed 2 bases at V and 7 bases at J, with 12 bases between. The CDR3 consists of 14 residues. CDR3 bases: TGTGCCAGCAGTTACACGGCAGGGAGGCAGCCCCAGCATTTT. Its protein is CASSYTAGRQPQHF.

This clonotype was seen only a few times. CDR3 coding DNA: TGTGCCAGCATATCATCTTGGACCGCCCACACTGAAGCTTTCTTT. The encoded protein is CASISSWTAHTEAFF. V gene TRBV6-1 combines with J gene TRBJ1-1, with D unresolved. This CDR3 has 15 amino acids. Germline CDR1 is MNHNS and CDR2 is SASEGT. Trimming left V 7 bases short and J 3 bases short, with 18 bases between.

This clonotype has ten or more counts. The V gene is TRBV11-2, the J gene TRBJ2-3; 10 bases line up with TRBD2. CDR3 length: 16 amino acids. With V trimmed by 5 bases and J by 6 bases, 11 bases remained unmatched. Germline values: CDR1 SGHAT, CDR2 FQNNGV. The CDR3 spells CASSRASGRVMDTQYF. The CDR3 DNA reads as TGTGCCAGCAGCAGAGCGAGCGGGAGGGTTATGGATACGCAGTATTTT.

This clonotype was seen a few times. The chain combines TRBV7-2 with TRBJ2-6; D remains ambiguous. The V end was cut by 6 bases, the J end by 0 bases, with 6 bases between. The CDR3 covers 14 residues. Per the germline V gene, CDR1 is SGHTA and CDR2 is FQGNSA. Here the CDR3 reads CASRTLSGANVLTF. The CDR3 bases are TGTGCCAGCAGAACTCTCTCTGGGGCCAACGTCCTGACTTTC.

In its sample, this clonotype was seen a few times. The J gene is TRBJ1-4, the V gene TRBV12-3 or TRBV12-4, with D maybe TRBD1 (5 bases). The V and J ends lost 6 bases and 4 bases respectively, with 12 bases between them. The CDR3 runs 14 residues. The CDR3 reads CASSDGGYNEKLFF. The DNA for the CDR3 is TGTGCCAGCAGCGACGGGGGGTATAATGAAAAACTGTTTTTT.

The chain combines TRBV24-1 with TRBJ2-3, with D unresolved. V lost 7 bases, J lost 0 bases, and 10 bases lay in between. CDR1 is KGHDR, CDR2 SFDVKD, per germline. The CDR3 loop spans 14 amino acids. In DNA, the CDR3 is TGTGCCACCAGCTCAAGCCTTAGCACAGATACGCAGTATTTT. Translation: CATSSSLSTDTQYF.

This clonotype came up many times. The CDR3 nucleotides read TGTGCCAGCAGCGTCGGGACAGGGGATACCGGGGAGCTGTTTTTT. Translation: CASSVGTGDTGELFF. The chain carries TRBV7-9 and TRBJ2-2; 10 bases agree with TRBD1. V dropped 5 bases and J dropped 5; count of bases not matched to a gene: 5. There are 15 residues in the CDR3. Germline V gene data show CDR1 as SEHNR and CDR2 as FQNEAQ (reference sequence).

V is TRBV30 and J is TRBJ2-7; the match to TRBD1 covers 8 bases. With V trimmed by 7 bases and J by 6 bases, 5 bases remained unmatched. The CDR3 is made up of 11 amino acids. From germline, CDR1 is GTSNPN and CDR2 SVGIG (reference sequence). CDR3 nucleotides: TGTGCCTCGGCACAGGGGGTCGAGCAGTACTTC. Translating it yields CASAQGVEQYF. The entire variable domain, with the rest obtained from reference TRBV30 and TRBJ2-7, is as follows: SQTIHQWPATLVQPVGSPLSLECTVEGTSNPNLYWYRQAAGRGLQLLFYSVGIGQISSEVPQNLSASRPQDRQFILSSKKLLLSDSGFYLCASAQGVEQYFGPGTRLTVT.

A note on this clonotype: Without the conserved terminal phenylalanine or tryptophan, this CDR3 likely stems from a read error. V is TRBV11-2 and J is TRBJ2-1; 7 nucleotides agree with TRBD2. This CDR3 is built from 18 residues. V lost 5 bases and J lost 7; bases outside the gene matches: 20. Germline V lookup: CDR1 SGHAT, CDR2 FQNNGV. The CDR3 here is CASSPGLGGRRVGNEQFI. The CDR3 bases are TGTGCCAGCAGCCCAGGTCTGGGCGGGAGAAGGGTAGGGAATGAGCAGTTCATC.

This clonotype was counted only a few times. This chain connects TRBV19 to TRBJ2-7; D gene ambiguous. With 5 bases removed from V and 3 bases from J, the gap between germline ends came to 11 bases. CDR1 is LNHDA and CDR2 is SQIVND in the germline V gene (reference sequence). The CDR3 length is 13 residues. The CDR3 is CASSGHLVYEQYF. As DNA, the CDR3 is TGTGCCAGTAGTGGGCACCTGGTCTACGAGCAGTACTTC.

This clonotype was seen only a few times. This chain uses TRBV20-1 with TRBJ2-5, with TRBD2 matching 10 bases. This CDR3 has 14 amino acids. Trimming took 6 bases from V and 0 from J; bases not matched to a gene: 4. The germline CDR1 and CDR2 sequences are DFQATT and SNEGSKA (reference sequence). DNA for the CDR3: TGCAGTGCCCCCGGACTAGCGGACCAAGAGACCCAGTACTTC. Translated, it gives CSAPGLADQETQYF.

The rearrangement uses TRBV28 and TRBJ1-6, with D tentatively TRBD1 (5 bases). The CDR3 sequence is 13 residues long. V lost 8 bases and J 9 bases, leaving 14 bases between the germline ends. CDR1 and CDR2 (germline): MDHEN, SYDVKM. CDR3 nucleotides: TGTGCCAGCGGGCCCGGGGCGCCTTCACCCCTCCACTTT. Encoded protein: CASGPGAPSPLHF.

This sequence joins TRBV6-4 and TRBJ2-6; D not certain. This CDR3 has 16 residues. Trimming removed 7 bases from V and 0 bases from J, with 13 bases in between. Per the germline V gene, CDR1 is MRHNA and CDR2 is SNTAGT. The CDR3 protein is CASTFTSSSGANVLTF. The CDR3, as DNA: TGTGCCAGCACCTTCACCTCGTCCTCTGGGGCCAACGTCCTGACTTTC.

This clonotype was counted a few times. The chain employs TRBV6-1 and TRBJ1-1, with TRBD1 matching 7 bases. V lost 6 bases to trimming and J lost 2 bases; unmatched junction nucleotides: 15. Germline V CDR1 and CDR2: MNHNS, SASEGT. This CDR3 comprises 17 residues. The chain's CDR3 is CASSPGTVGRENTEAFF. The CDR3 nucleotides read TGTGCCAGCAGCCCCGGGACAGTTGGTCGCGAAAACACTGAAGCTTTCTTT.

This clonotype came up a few times. The chain carries TRBV20-1 and TRBJ2-3, with D uncertain. Germline V gene data show CDR1 as DFQATT and CDR2 as SNEGSKA (reference sequence). The CDR3 runs 15 residues. Deletions cut 3 bases from V and 1 base from J, with 14 bases between. The DNA of the CDR3 is TGCAGTGCTAGTCTATCTACTGGACGCACAGATACGCAGTATTTT. Encoded protein: CSASLSTGRTDTQYF.